This T cell receptor beta chain was captured in a study of cytomegalovirus exposure and HLA in healthy donors. The PCR contained 60 Vbeta and 13 Jbeta primers. Method: immunoSEQ multiplex PCR; TCRdb's copy keeps in-frame clones and lacks some. The sample has around 90,000 clones; approximately 60% are singletons. CDR1 is SGHTA, CDR2 FQGTGA, per germline. V was pared by 0 bases and J by 0 bases, with 16 bases between. The CDR3 length is 18 residues. Material: PBMCs. The TCR was taken from a woman aged 25 to 45 in good health and CMV-seropositive. This sequence joins TRBV7-3 and TRBJ2-3, with D perhaps matching TRBD1 (5 bases). DNA of the CDR3: TGTGCCAGCAGCTTAACTTCGGCCCTGACAGCTAGCACAGATACGCAGTATTTT. It is translated as CASSLTSALTASTDTQYF.